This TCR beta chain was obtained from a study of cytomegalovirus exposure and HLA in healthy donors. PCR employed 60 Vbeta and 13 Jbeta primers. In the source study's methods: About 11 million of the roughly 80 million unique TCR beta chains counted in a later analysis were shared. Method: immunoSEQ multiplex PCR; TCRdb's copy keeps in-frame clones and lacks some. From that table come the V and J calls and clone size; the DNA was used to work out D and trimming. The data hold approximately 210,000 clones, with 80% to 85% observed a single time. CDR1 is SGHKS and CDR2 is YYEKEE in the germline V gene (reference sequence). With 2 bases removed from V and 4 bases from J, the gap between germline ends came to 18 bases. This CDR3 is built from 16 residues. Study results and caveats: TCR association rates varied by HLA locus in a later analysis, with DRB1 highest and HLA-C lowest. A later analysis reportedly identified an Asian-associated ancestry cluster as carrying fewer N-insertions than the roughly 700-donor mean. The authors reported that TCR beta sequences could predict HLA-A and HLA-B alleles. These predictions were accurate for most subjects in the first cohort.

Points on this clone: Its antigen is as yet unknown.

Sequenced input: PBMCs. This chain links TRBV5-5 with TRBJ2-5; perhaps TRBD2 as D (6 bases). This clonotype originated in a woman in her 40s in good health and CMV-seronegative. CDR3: CASSFERAGRGETQYF. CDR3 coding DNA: TGTGCCAGCAGCTTTGAGAGGGCGGGAAGGGGAGAGACCCAGTACTTC.